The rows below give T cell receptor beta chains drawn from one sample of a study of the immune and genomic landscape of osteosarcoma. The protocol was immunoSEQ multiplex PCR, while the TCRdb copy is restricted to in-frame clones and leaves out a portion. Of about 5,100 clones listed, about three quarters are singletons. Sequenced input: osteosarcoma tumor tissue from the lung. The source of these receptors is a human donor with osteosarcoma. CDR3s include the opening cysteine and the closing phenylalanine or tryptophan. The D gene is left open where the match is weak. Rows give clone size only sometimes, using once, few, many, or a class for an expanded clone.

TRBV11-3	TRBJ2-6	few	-	TGTGCCAGCAGCTTAGGGGTGGGTGGGGCCAACGTCCTGACTTTC	CASSLGVGGANVLTF
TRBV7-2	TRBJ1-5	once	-	TGTGCCAGCAGCTTAGGGCCCATGCGCAATCAGCCCCAGCATTTT	CASSLGPMRNQPQHF
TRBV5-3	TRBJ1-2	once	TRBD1	TGTGCCAGCAGCGGGACAGGAAAGGACTATGGCTACACCTTC	CASSGTGKDYGYTF
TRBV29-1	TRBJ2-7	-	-	TGCAGCGTTGGTCCAGGGAATATTTACGAGCAGTACTTC	CSVGPGNIYEQYF
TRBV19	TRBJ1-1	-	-	TGTGCCAGTACTACTGGGGGGAACTCTGAAGCTTTCTTT	CASTTGGNSEAFF
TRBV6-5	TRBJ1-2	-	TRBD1	TGTGCCAGCTCCTGGACAGGGACCTATGGCTACACCTTC	CASSWTGTYGYTF
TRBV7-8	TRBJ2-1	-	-	TGTGCCAGCAGCTTAGGAACGGGTGATGAGCAGTTCTTC	CASSLGTGDEQFF
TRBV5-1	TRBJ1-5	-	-	TGCGCCAGCAGCCCAGACACTTATAGCAATCAGCCCCAGCATTTT	CASSPDTYSNQPQHF
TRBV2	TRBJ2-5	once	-	TGTGCCAGCAGTCAACAACCTCGATGGGAGACCCAGTACTTC	CASSQQPRWETQYF
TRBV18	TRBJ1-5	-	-	TGTGCCAGCTCACCACCGTGGATGGGGGCCAATCAGCCCCAGCATTTT	CASSPPWMGANQPQHF
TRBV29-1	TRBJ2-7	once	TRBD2	TGCAGCGTAGAGGGACTAGCGGGGACTTCGGGGGACTACGAGCAGTACTTC	CSVEGLAGTSGDYEQYF
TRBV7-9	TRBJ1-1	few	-	TGTGCCAGCAGCCGGACGGCGAACACTGAAGCTTTCTTT	CASSRTANTEAFF
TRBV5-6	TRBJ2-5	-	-	TGTGCCAGCAGCAGCACAGGGACAAAAGAGACCCAGTACTTC	CASSSTGTKETQYF
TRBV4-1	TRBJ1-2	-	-	TGCGCCAGCAGCCAAGAATCCGGTTTCCTCTATGGCTACACCTTC	CASSQESGFLYGYTF
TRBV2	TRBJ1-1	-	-	TGTGCCAGCAGTGAAGCGCCGGGGGTTGACACTGAAGCTTTCTTT	CASSEAPGVDTEAFF
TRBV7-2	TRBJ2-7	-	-	TGTGCCAGCAGCTTACAGCCCCAGGCCTACGAGCAGTACTTC	CASSLQPQAYEQYF
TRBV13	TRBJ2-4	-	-	TGTGCCAGCAGCTTAGGGGATGGGGGAAACATTCAGTACTTC	CASSLGDGGNIQYF
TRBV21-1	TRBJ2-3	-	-	TGTGCCAGCACCGGACAACCAGATACGCAGTATTTT	CASTGQPDTQYF
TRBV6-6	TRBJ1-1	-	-	TGTGCCAGCAGTTACGACAGCAACACTGAAGCTTTCTTT	CASSYDSNTEAFF
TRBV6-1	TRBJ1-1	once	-	TGTGCCAGCAGTCCCGGATGGGGGCTTGAAGCTTTCTTT	CASSPGWGLEAFF
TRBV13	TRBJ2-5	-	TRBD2	TGTGCCAGCAGCTCTAGCGGGAGCGAGACCCAGTACTTC	CASSSSGSETQYF
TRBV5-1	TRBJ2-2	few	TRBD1	TGCGCCAGCAGACAGGGGGCGAGGACCGGGGAGCTGTTTTTT	CASRQGARTGELFF
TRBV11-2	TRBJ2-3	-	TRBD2	TGTGCCAGCAGCGTTGGGACTATTCTATTGGATACGCAGTATTTT	CASSVGTILLDTQYF
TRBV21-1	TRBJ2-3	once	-	TGTGCCAGCCGATGGAGGCCTAAGGGGGGACACCATAACACAGATACGCAGTATTTT	CASRWRPKGGHHNTDTQYF
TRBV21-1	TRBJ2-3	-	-	TGTGCCAGCAGTGCTACAGTCATGCAAGATACGCAGTATTTT	CASSATVMQDTQYF
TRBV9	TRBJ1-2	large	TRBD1	TGTGCCAGCAGCGACCCAGGGGGCGGTGGCTACACCTTC	CASSDPGGGGYTF
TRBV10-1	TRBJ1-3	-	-	TGCGCCAGCAGTGAGCCGGGGGCTGGAAACACCATATATTTT	CASSEPGAGNTIYF
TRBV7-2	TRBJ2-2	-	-	TGTGCCAGCAGCTTAGTAGTAGGGCCCACCGGGGAGCTGTTTTTT	CASSLVVGPTGELFF
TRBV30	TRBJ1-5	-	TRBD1	TGTGCCTGGAGTTCACAGAGACAGGGGGCAGGAAATCAGCCCCAGCATTTT	CAWSSQRQGAGNQPQHF
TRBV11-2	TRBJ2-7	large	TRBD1	TGTGCCAGCAGCCCAGACAGGGGGCCATCCTACGAGCAGTACTTC	CASSPDRGPSYEQYF
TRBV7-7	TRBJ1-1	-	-	TGTGCCAGCAGTGATAACCAAGGACACTATGTCGACACTGAAGCTTTCTTT	CASSDNQGHYVDTEAFF
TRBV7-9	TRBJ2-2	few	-	TGTGCCAGCAGCTCATCCGACAGACCGAACACCGGGGAGCTGTTTTTT	CASSSSDRPNTGELFF
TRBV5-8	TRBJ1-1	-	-	TGTGCCAGCAGCGCGAGGGGAATCGTTTACTCTGAAGCTTTCTTT	CASSARGIVYSEAFF
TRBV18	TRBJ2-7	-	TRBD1	TGTGCCAGCTCACCACGGGACAGGAGCGAGCAGTACTTC	CASSPRDRSEQYF
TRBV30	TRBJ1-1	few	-	TGTGCCTGGAGTCGCCCCGTGTCGATAAACACTGAAGCTTTCTTT	CAWSRPVSINTEAFF
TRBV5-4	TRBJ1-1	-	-	TGTGCCAGCAGGTTGGACGGTTACACTGAAGCTTTCTTT	CASRLDGYTEAFF
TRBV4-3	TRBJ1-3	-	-	TGCGCCAGCAGCCTCAGGCAGCCCTCTGGAAACACCATATATTTT	CASSLRQPSGNTIYF
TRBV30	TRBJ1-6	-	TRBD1	TGTGCCTGGAGGTCCATTGGGACAGCGAATTCACCCCTCCACTTT	CAWRSIGTANSPLHF
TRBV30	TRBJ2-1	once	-	TGTGCCTGGAGTGTGGGGGTAGGACACTCGAACCCCTTGCAGTTCTTC	CAWSVGVGHSNPLQFF
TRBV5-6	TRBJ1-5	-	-	TGTGCCAGCAGCTTGGCCGGAACGCCCCAGCATTTT	CASSLAGTPQHF
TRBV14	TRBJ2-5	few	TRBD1	TGTGCCAGCAGCCAACCATTAGGGACAGTCCAAGAGACCCAGTACTTC	CASSQPLGTVQETQYF
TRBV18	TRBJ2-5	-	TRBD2	TGTGCCAGCTCACCACCGAGAGCGGGAGTGATCCAAGAGACCCAGTACTTC	CASSPPRAGVIQETQYF
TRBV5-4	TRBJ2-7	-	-	TGTGCCAGCAGCTTGGAATCGGCCTACGAGCAGTACTTC	CASSLESAYEQYF
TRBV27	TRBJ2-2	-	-	TGTGCCAGCAGTTTGAGCGGCGGGTCAGGGCGAGCCGGGGAGCTGTTTTTT	CASSLSGGSGRAGELFF
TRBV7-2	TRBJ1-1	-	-	TGTGCCAGCAGCCCTACAGGACCAACGGCTGAAGCTTTCTTT	CASSPTGPTAEAFF
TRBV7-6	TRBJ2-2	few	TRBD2	TGTGCCAGCAGCCTACTAGCGGGAGGTTCCGGGGAGCTGTTTTTT	CASSLLAGGSGELFF
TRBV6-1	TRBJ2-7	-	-	TGTGCCAGCAGTGAAAGCCGCTACGAGCAGTACTTC	CASSESRYEQYF
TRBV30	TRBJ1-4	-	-	TGTGCCTGGAGTCCAACCGGGACCCCCAATGAAAAACTGTTTTTT	CAWSPTGTPNEKLFF